This T cell receptor beta chain originates from a study of blood T cell repertoires in COVID-19. After removal of 0 bases from V and 5 bases from J, the junction contained 5 bases not matched to a gene. Germline CDR1 reads MNHEY; CDR2 reads SVGAGI. The CDR3 is made up of 15 amino acids. Repertoires were generated with immunoSEQ multiplex PCR, while TCRdb's copy carries only in-frame clones and drops some. The sample lists under 75,000 clones; about four fifths were seen once. The TCR comes from a man aged 60 to 75 with COVID-19, enrolled during active disease. Sequenced input: peripheral blood. This chain joins TRBV6-5 and TRBJ2-5; 8 bases match TRBD1. DNA for the CDR3: TGTGCCAGCAGTTACTCGACGAACAGGGGGGAGACCCAGTACTTC. It yields the protein CASSYSTNRGETQYF.